The present TCR beta chain was sequenced within a study of cytomegalovirus exposure and HLA in healthy donors. Study summary: The use of the same platform for the 130 or so validation repertoires and the approximately 690 first-cohort repertoires was reported by a later analysis. General observations from the study: Subsequent analysis showed first-cohort TCR clusters tending to co-occur in 95 to 150 validation repertoires. The dataset shows that most TCR sequences were rare, while some public TCRs occurred in many donors. In vitro experiments confirmed that a few CMV-associated chains were specific for CMV antigens.

The CDR3 is 15 amino acids. CDR1 and CDR2 from the germline V gene are MGHRA and YSYEKL. V lost 3 bases to trimming and J lost 2 bases, with 13 bases between them. A note on this clone: The antigen remains unidentified.

Data came from immunoSEQ multiplex PCR; TCRdb stores just in-frame clones and leaves some out. The data show approximately 98,000 clones, about 85% seen once. The sample consisted of PBMCs. This clonotype originated in a woman between 18 and 29 years old in good health and CMV-seronegative. J is TRBJ1-1 and V is TRBV4-1; TRBD1 might be the D (6 bases). Written as DNA, the CDR3 is TGCGCCAGCAGCCAGATAACAGGGTCCAACACTGAAGCTTTCTTT. This encodes CASSQITGSNTEAFF.